What follows describes a single T cell receptor (beta chain). Its specificity is unknown. These data are taken from a study of lymphopenia after photon versus proton radiotherapy. Study-level findings and limits: After the lymphocyte nadir, photon-treated repertoires showed oligoclonal expansion, especially of CD8+ Temra cells. Photon-treated patients lost naive T cells and TCR diversity; proton-treated stayed stable. Only patients who died were analyzed for survival; proton advantage is unproven.

Data came from immunoSEQ multiplex PCR; TCRdb stores just in-frame clones and leaves some out. This table has tens of thousands of clones, approximately 86% appearing once. The CDR3 covers 14 residues. The V gene lost 4 bases and the J gene lost 0 bases, with 9 bases spanning the gap. Per the germline V gene, CDR1 is MNHNS and CDR2 is SASEGT. The sequence was obtained from a woman aged 70-85 years with pancreatic cancer. Some clones in this sample may be carry-over from other donors' samples. The chain is built from TRBV6-1 and TRBJ2-5; no reliable D call. The sequencing used peripheral blood, collected from a patient treated with proton-based radiotherapy. This CDR3 is CASSGTNDQETQYF. CDR3 coding DNA: TGTGCCAGCAGTGGTACTAACGACCAAGAGACCCAGTACTTC.